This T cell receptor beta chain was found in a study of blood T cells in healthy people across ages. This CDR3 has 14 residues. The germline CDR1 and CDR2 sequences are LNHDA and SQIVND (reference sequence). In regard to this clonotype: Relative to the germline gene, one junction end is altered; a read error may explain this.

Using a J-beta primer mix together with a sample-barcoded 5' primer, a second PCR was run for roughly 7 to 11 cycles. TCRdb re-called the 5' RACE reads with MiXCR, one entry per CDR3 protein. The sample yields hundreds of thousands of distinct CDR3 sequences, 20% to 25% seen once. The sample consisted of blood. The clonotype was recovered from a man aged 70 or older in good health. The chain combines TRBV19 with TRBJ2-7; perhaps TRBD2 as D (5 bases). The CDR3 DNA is TGTGCAAGTAGTTCCCGACGGGATAGAGACGAGCAGTACTTC. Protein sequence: CASSSRRDRDEQYF.